This T cell receptor beta chain derives from a study of CD8 T cells in ankylosing spondylitis. General observations from the study: Previous work reported some of these motif variants in the synovial fluid and blood of reactive arthritis. Disease-linked clones were reportedly significantly enriched in matched ankylosing spondylitis synovial fluid. CD8+ cells made up the disease-linked clones, which were relatively rare in peripheral blood. Characteristic, it appeared, of ankylosing spondylitis blood was a TCR beta motif of fewer than 10 highly homologous variants.

In regard to this clonotype: What it binds is unknown.

Quantitative 5'-RACE with molecular barcodes was used to make the TCR beta libraries. TCRdb re-derived calls from the 5' RACE reads in MiXCR, one entry per CDR3 protein. Of around 390,000 distinct CDR3 sequences in the sample, 20% to 25% are singletons; the top ten hold around 17%. This CDR3 spans 15 amino acids. CDR1 KGHSH and CDR2 LQKENI come from the germline V gene. The V and J ends lost 1 base and 3 bases, in that order; junction bases with no gene match: 2. The chain has TRBV18 and TRBJ2-3; 9 nucleotides agree with TRBD2. The clonotype originates from a male donor with ankylosing spondylitis. The sequencing input was blood, either unsorted or a sorted T cell fraction (not recorded which). Here the CDR3 DNA reads TGTGCCAGCTCACCACGTAGCGGGAGAACAGATACGCAGTATTTT. Its translation: CASSPRSGRTDTQYF.